These 25 T cell receptor beta chains originate from one sample sequenced in a study of T cells in Graves' hyperthyroidism and ophthalmopathy. Amplification of TCR beta CDR3 regions was performed using RNA transcripts as template. The study used the HTBI primer set for a first-round RT-PCR of the TCR CDR3. MiXCR, run by TCRdb on the multiplex PCR reads, gives a single entry per CDR3 protein. The table lists 600,000 to 700,000 distinct CDR3 sequences, 14% to 15% of them singletons. The specimen sequenced was blood. The origin of the receptors is a woman aged 40 to 50 with Graves' ophthalmopathy.

This clonotype was counted between two and nine times. The V and J genes are TRBV7-2 and TRBJ2-3; TRBD2 might be the D (6 bases). CDR1 and CDR2 from the germline V gene are SGHTA and FQGNSA. The ends were cut back, 1 base at V and 5 bases at J, with 10 bases in the middle. The CDR3 sequence is 14 residues long. The CDR3 DNA is TGTGCCAGCAGCTTAGGGACTACCGAAGATACGCAGTATTTT. Protein product: CASSLGTTEDTQYF.

This clonotype has a count of ten or more. The chain combines TRBV6-4 with TRBJ2-7, with a possible D match to TRBD2 (5 bases). The V and J ends lost 1 base and 4 bases respectively, with 14 bases between them. The CDR3 is 15 amino acids. CDR1 is MRHNA, CDR2 SNTAGT, per germline. CDR3 in amino acids: CASSDWRRIPYEQYF. The CDR3 DNA is TGTGCCAGCAGTGACTGGAGGAGGATCCCTTACGAGCAGTACTTC.

Ten or more counts support this clonotype. The chain employs TRBV15 and TRBJ2-5; 7 positions agree with TRBD1. This CDR3 region has 14 residues. Germline CDR1 reads LNHNV; CDR2 reads YYDKDF (reference sequence). Unmatched junction bases numbered 7, after V lost 6 bases and J lost 3 bases. CDR3 loop: CATRGGQVEETQYF. The CDR3 coding sequence is TGTGCCACCAGAGGCGGACAGGTCGAAGAGACCCAGTACTTC.

V and J are TRBV19 and TRBJ2-2; no reliable D call. The CDR3 runs 15 residues. The ends were cut back, 0 bases at V and 6 bases at J, with 11 bases in the middle. CDR1 and CDR2 from the germline V gene are LNHDA and SQIVND (reference sequence). As DNA, the CDR3 is TGTGCCAGTAGTATAGATCCCCTCAGATCCGGGGAGCTGTTTTTT. Its translation: CASSIDPLRSGELFF.

This clonotype has ten or more counts. The chain links TRBV7-9 to TRBJ1-2, with unresolved D. The germline gives CDR1 SEHNR, CDR2 FQNEAQ (reference sequence). V dropped 0 bases and J dropped 6 bases, with 8 bases sitting between them. CDR3 size: 13 residues. The CDR3 loop is CASSLAWADGYTF. CDR3 sequence (DNA): TGTGCCAGCAGCTTAGCGTGGGCAGATGGCTACACCTTC.

The rearrangement joins TRBV18 to TRBJ1-5; perhaps TRBD1 as D (5 bases). The germline CDR1 and CDR2 sequences are KGHSH and LQKENI. This CDR3 has 16 amino acids. V shed 3 bases and J shed 2 bases, with 14 bases lying between them. The CDR3 sequence is CASSPRGRPGNQPQHF. CDR3 coding DNA: TGTGCCAGCTCACCGCGGGGACGGCCCGGCAATCAGCCCCAGCATTTT.

This clonotype appeared many times. V usage is TRBV6-1 and J usage is TRBJ2-7; 7 bases agree with TRBD2. J was trimmed by 1 base and V by 8 bases; bases with no gene match: 14. The CDR3 is 16 amino acids. CDR1 MNHNS and CDR2 SASEGT come from the germline V gene. The CDR3 spells CASSKAGVLASYEQYF. CDR3 nucleotides: TGTGCCAGCTCCAAGGCGGGAGTCCTTGCTTCCTACGAGCAGTACTTC.

This clonotype was recorded many times. This chain joins TRBV11-2 and TRBJ2-2; TRBD1 might be the D (6 bases). Trimming shortened V by 3 bases and J by 6 bases, and 11 bases separated the two germline ends. This CDR3 contains 14 residues. The germline CDR1 and CDR2 sequences are SGHAT and FQNNGV. CDR3 sequence (DNA): TGTGCCAGCAGCTTTTCACAGGGTTCCGGGGAGCTGTTTTTT. This sequence encodes CASSFSQGSGELFF.

This clonotype occurred many times. The chain carries TRBV12-3 or TRBV12-4 and TRBJ2-7; D is undetermined. The CDR3 totals 12 residues. Trimming removed 7 bases from V and 7 bases from J, with 14 bases in between. The CDR3 loop is CASKGSYEEQYF. DNA for the CDR3: TGTGCCAGCAAAGGGTCTTACGAAGAGCAGTACTTC.

The sample holds a few counts of this clonotype. The chain links TRBV19 to TRBJ2-2; 11 positions agree with TRBD1. J was trimmed by 4 bases and V by 8 bases; bases with no gene match: 3. Germline V gives CDR1 LNHDA, CDR2 SQIVND (reference sequence). CDR3 length equals 14 residues. CDR3 residues: CASAGTGGTGELFF. Written as DNA, the CDR3 is TGTGCCAGTGCCGGGACAGGGGGCACCGGGGAGCTGTTTTTT.

The V call is TRBV25-1, the J call TRBJ2-5; TRBD2 matches at 12 bases. Per germline, CDR1 MGHDK and CDR2 SYGVNS. V dropped 5 bases and J dropped 2; count of bases not matched to a gene: 9. This CDR3 region has 17 residues. The chain's CDR3 is CASSSPGLAGRQETQYF. CDR3 DNA: TGTGCCAGCAGTTCTCCCGGACTAGCGGGAAGGCAAGAGACCCAGTACTTC. Full variable domain (rest looked up from reference TRBV25-1 and TRBJ2-5): EADIYQTPRYLVIGTGKKITLECSQTMGHDKMYWYQQDPGMELHLIHYSYGVNSTEKGDLSSESTVSRIRTEHFPLTLESARPSHTSQYLCASSSPGLAGRQETQYFGPGTRLLVL.

This clonotype was recorded many times. The J gene is TRBJ2-7, the V gene TRBV20-1; TRBD1 might be the D (6 bases). The CDR3 has 14 residues. V lost 3 bases, J lost 5 bases, and 17 bases lay in between. Germline V gene sequence: CDR1 DFQATT, CDR2 SNEGSKA (reference sequence). In DNA, the CDR3 is TGCAGTGCTAGGAGGGACACTCTACGGGACGAGCAGTACTTC. Translated, it gives CSARRDTLRDEQYF.

This clonotype was counted between two and nine times. This rearrangement joins TRBV4-1 to TRBJ2-7; TRBD1 or TRBD2 may be the D gene (9 bases each). This CDR3 is 15 amino acids long. Trimming removed 6 bases from V and 7 bases from J, with 22 bases in between. The germline gives CDR1 MGHRA, CDR2 YSYEKL. This CDR3 reads CASSHTGGAGGEQYF. The CDR3 DNA is TGCGCCAGCAGTCATACAGGGGGCGCGGGGGGGGAGCAGTACTTC.

The V gene is TRBV7-2, the J gene TRBJ2-4; D not certain. This CDR3 spans 15 amino acids. CDR1 is SGHTA, CDR2 FQGNSA, per germline. With 5 bases removed from V and 7 bases from J, the gap between germline ends came to 18 bases. The chain's CDR3 is CASSPVQQVSNIQYF. The CDR3 DNA reads as TGTGCCAGCAGCCCCGTCCAGCAAGTCTCGAACATTCAGTACTTC.

This clonotype was counted ten times or more. V gene TRBV12-3 or TRBV12-4 combines with J gene TRBJ1-2; D is perhaps TRBD1 (6 bases). This CDR3 is built from 13 residues. V was pared by 5 bases and J by 5 bases, with 12 bases between. Here the CDR3 DNA reads TGTGCCAGCAGTCCACAGGGTCTTTATGGCTACACCTTC. Protein product: CASSPQGLYGYTF.

This clonotype occurred many times. The chain joins TRBV20-1 to TRBJ2-2, with TRBD2 matching over 13 bases. The junction had 2 bases not matched to a gene; V was cut back by 5 bases and J by 5 bases. From germline, CDR1 is DFQATT and CDR2 SNEGSKA (reference sequence). CDR3 size: 14 residues. This CDR3 is CSARTSGRTGELFF. The CDR3 nucleotides are TGCAGTGCTCGGACTAGCGGGAGAACCGGGGAGCTGTTTTTT.

This clonotype was seen at least ten times. The chain couples TRBV30 to TRBJ2-7; 7 nucleotides agree with TRBD2. Trimming cost V 7 bases and J 4 bases; bases outside gene matches: 7. Per germline, CDR1 GTSNPN and CDR2 SVGIG (reference sequence). The CDR3 contains 12 residues. CDR3 DNA: TGTGCCTCCCGAGGAGCGGGGTACGAGCAGTACTTC. Protein: CASRGAGYEQYF.

This clonotype was detected ten times or more. The chain recombines TRBV12-3 or TRBV12-4 with TRBJ2-7, with 8 bases matching TRBD1. This CDR3 contains 14 residues. Trimming at V came to 6 bases and at J to 6 bases, leaving 10 bases not matched to a gene. CDR3 protein: CASRYGTGQAEQYF. Here the CDR3 DNA reads TGTGCCAGCAGGTACGGGACAGGCCAAGCCGAGCAGTACTTC.

This clonotype came up a few times. V and J are TRBV19 and TRBJ2-7, with 7 nucleotides matching TRBD1. The germline V gene encodes CDR1 LNHDA and CDR2 SQIVND (reference sequence). V was clipped by 7 bases and J by 4 bases; unmatched bases: 4. The CDR3 is made up of 12 amino acids. CDR3 residues: CASTLTGYEQYF. In DNA, the CDR3 is TGTGCCAGTACCCTGACAGGGTACGAGCAGTACTTC.

The V call is TRBV7-3, the J call TRBJ2-2; D unresolved. The CDR3 spans 12 residues. Germline V gene data show CDR1 as SGHTA and CDR2 as FQGTGA. V lost 5 bases, J lost 8 bases, and 9 bases lay in between. CDR3 region: CASSPKSGELFF. The CDR3 nucleotides are TGTGCCAGCAGCCCTAAATCTGGGGAGCTGTTTTTT. Supplemented by reference TRBV7-3 and TRBJ2-2, the full variable domain reads GAGVSQTPSNKVTEKGKYVELRCDPISGHTALYWYRQSLGQGPEFLIYFQGTGAADDSGLPNDRFFAVRPEGSVSTLKIQRTERGDSAVYLCASSPKSGELFFGEGSRLTVL.

As concerns this clonotype: A much larger clone differs by one base, so this may be a read error. The V call is TRBV28, the J call TRBJ1-2; D is unclear. The CDR3 contains 18 residues. Germline loops: CDR1 MDHEN, CDR2 SYDVKM. The ends were cut back, 8 bases at V and 3 bases at J, with 28 bases in the middle. The CDR3 sequence is CASYKYATLKNSHYGYTF. The CDR3 region has the DNA TGTGCCAGCTACAAGTATGCAACCTTAAAAAACAGTCACTATGGCTACACCTTC.

Ten or more counts support this clonotype. The junction does not match germline at one end; this may be a read error. V usage is TRBV12-3 or TRBV12-4 and J usage is TRBJ2-7, with a tentative D call TRBD2 (6 bases). The CDR3 is 13 amino acids. DNA for the CDR3: TGTGCCAGCAGTCACACTCCGGGACTCAGTCGCGACTTC. Translation: CASSHTPGLSRDF.

The chain recombines TRBV7-2 with TRBJ1-5; D remains ambiguous. The CDR3 loop spans 14 amino acids. Germline V gene data show CDR1 as SGHTA and CDR2 as FQGNSA. Between the trimmed V and J ends, which lost 8 bases and 4 bases, there was a span of 15 bases. The CDR3 spells CASGERSGNQPQHF. The CDR3 coding sequence is TGTGCCAGCGGAGAGAGGTCGGGAAATCAGCCCCAGCATTTT.

At least ten counts were recorded for this clonotype. The chain recombines TRBV10-3 with TRBJ1-2; the D gene is possibly TRBD1 (5 bases). From germline, CDR1 is ENHRY and CDR2 SYGVKD. V gave up 6 bases and J gave up 5 bases, with 22 bases separating them. The CDR3 is 16 residues long. The CDR3 here is CAISTNQDTTTYGYTF. The DNA of the CDR3 is TGTGCCATCAGCACCAACCAGGACACTACGACGTATGGCTACACCTTC.

This clonotype was observed at least ten times. The V and J genes are TRBV7-9 and TRBJ2-7; no firm D call. V lost 6 bases, J lost 6 bases, and 15 bases lay in between. The CDR3 totals 13 residues. Germline V gives CDR1 SEHNR, CDR2 FQNEAQ (reference sequence). CDR3 region: CASSQGTVGEQYF. The DNA for the CDR3 is TGTGCCAGCAGTCAAGGTACAGTGGGCGAGCAGTACTTC.